This TCR beta chain originates from a study of shared clonotypes between healthy human individuals. Background on the study: A couple of female and a few male donors aged 18 to 49 were enrolled.

Trimming shortened V by 6 bases and J by 6 bases, and 14 bases separated the two germline ends. The CDR3 is 13 residues long. CDR1 and CDR2 (germline): SQVTM, ANQGSEA. Every donor was a Caucasian adult from Nashville, Tennessee. At deep level, the assay was performed. Clones were read by immunoSEQ multiplex PCR, and TCRdb kept only the in-frame ones, dropping some. The top ten hold approximately 24% of the sample, which has about 100,000 clones, more than 65% seen once. The TCR sequence derives from a woman in her thirties in good health. This chain uses TRBV29-1 with TRBJ2-2, with D possibly TRBD1 on 5 matching bases. Sample: memory CD8+ T cells sorted from blood. Subset in this sample: CD45RO+ cells pooled with CCR7-negative TemRA cells. The CDR3 region is CSVADSDAGELFF. CDR3 coding DNA: TGCAGCGTGGCTGACAGTGACGCCGGGGAGCTGTTTTTT.